Shown below are 24 T cell receptor beta chains from a single sample sequenced in a study of human T cells and chemical hapten exposure. MiXCR, run by TCRdb on the RACE reads, gives a single entry per CDR3 protein. This sample has over 30,000 distinct CDR3 sequences, with 6.5% to 8% found just once. Time point given: pre-sensitization, week 0. Treatment denoted: therapeutic diphenylcyclopropenone sensitization with weekly scalp DPC. Here the sequenced sample was whole blood, taken in connection with sensitization to the hapten diphenylcyclopropenone (DPC). The receptor set was obtained from a woman aged 50 to 60 with alopecia areata. Some clones in this sample may be carry-over from other donors' samples.

At least ten counts were recorded for this clonotype. The genes are TRBV7-6 and TRBJ2-3; TRBD2 matches 11 bases. CDR3 length equals 16 residues. V trimming: 5 bases; J trimming: 6 bases; junction bases outside the gene matches: 10. Germline values: CDR1 SGHVS, CDR2 FNYEAQ. CDR3 sequence: CASSLKTSGIMDTQYF. In DNA form, the CDR3 reads TGTGCCAGCAGCCTCAAGACTAGCGGGATTATGGATACGCAGTATTTT.

The chain has TRBV30 and TRBJ2-4, with D hard to call. V lost 2 bases to trimming and J lost 8 bases, with 7 bases between them. The CDR3 covers 11 residues. Germline CDR1 and CDR2: GTSNPN and SVGIG (reference sequence). CDR3 sequence (DNA): TGTGCCTGGAGTAAGGGTTACATTCAGTACTTC. Protein sequence: CAWSKGYIQYF.

The chain joins TRBV11-2 to TRBJ2-1; 9 bases match TRBD2. Germline V lookup: CDR1 SGHAT, CDR2 FQNNGV. Trimming took 4 bases from V and 7 from J; bases not matched to a gene: 11. This CDR3 has 16 residues. The CDR3 DNA follows: TGTGCCAGCAGCTCACGGCCGGGACTAGCAGGGAATGAGCAGTTCTTC. Translation: CASSSRPGLAGNEQFF.

This clonotype was detected a few times. J is TRBJ2-7 and V is TRBV7-8; tentatively, D is TRBD1 (6 bases). The CDR3 loop spans 17 amino acids. The ends were cut back, 1 base at V and 5 bases at J, with 21 bases in the middle. From germline, CDR1 is SGHVS and CDR2 FQNEAQ. The CDR3 nucleotides are TGTGCCAGCAGCTTAGGCCCCCGGGACACCCGGCCCCACGAGCAGTACTTC. Residues: CASSLGPRDTRPHEQYF.

This clonotype came up many times. The V call is TRBV7-9, the J call TRBJ2-2; D unresolved. This CDR3 is built from 13 residues. The V end was cut by 5 bases, the J end by 10 bases, with 14 bases between. Germline lookup yields CDR1 SEHNR and CDR2 FQNEAQ (reference sequence). CDR3 sequence reads: CASSHDPRQELFF. As DNA, the CDR3 is TGTGCCAGCAGCCACGACCCCCGCCAGGAGCTGTTTTTT.

This clonotype was detected ten times or more. The rearrangement joins TRBV10-3 to TRBJ2-7; D is possibly TRBD1 or TRBD2 (5 bases each). Germline values: CDR1 ENHRY, CDR2 SYGVKD. Trimming removed 3 bases from V and 7 bases from J, with 13 bases in between. The CDR3 contains 13 residues. CDR3: CAISEQEVKEQYF. In nucleotides, the CDR3 is TGTGCCATCAGTGAACAGGAGGTGAAGGAGCAGTACTTC.

This clonotype appeared many times. The chain combines TRBV29-1 with TRBJ1-5; D is possibly TRBD1 (5 bases). The CDR3 extends over 13 amino acids. Germline V CDR1 and CDR2: SQVTM, ANQGSEA. The V end lost 6 bases, the J end lost 6 bases, and 15 bases lay between the germline ends. CDR3 coding DNA: TGCAGCGTCGGGGACCCGGGGGGTCAGCCCCAGCATTTT. This encodes CSVGDPGGQPQHF.

There are many counts of this clonotype. The chain uses TRBV19 and TRBJ1-5; 9 bases match TRBD1. Germline V gives CDR1 LNHDA, CDR2 SQIVND (reference sequence). V lost 6 bases, J lost 2 bases, and 8 bases stayed unmatched. CDR3 size: 16 residues. The CDR3 DNA reads TGTGCCAGTAGGGGACAGGGTGGCACGGGCAATCAGCCCCAGCATTTT. Its translation: CASRGQGGTGNQPQHF.

The chain is built from TRBV2 and TRBJ2-2; 8 bases are shared with TRBD2. From germline, CDR1 is SNHLY and CDR2 FYNNEI. V trimming: 8 bases; J trimming: 4 bases; junction bases outside the gene matches: 9. CDR3 length: 15 amino acids. Written as DNA, the CDR3 is TGTGCCAGCCGGGGAGCAGCGGGAGCCACCGGGGAGCTGTTTTTT. It is translated as CASRGAAGATGELFF.

This clonotype was detected many times. The chain joins TRBV9 to TRBJ1-1, with 7 bases fitting TRBD1. Germline CDR1 SGDLS, CDR2 YYNGEE. Unmatched junction bases numbered 13, after V lost 3 bases and J lost 5 bases. The CDR3 has 16 amino acids. The CDR3 region has the DNA TGTGCCAGCAGCGCAAGTCCCGGGACAGCCCGGACTGAAGCTTTCTTT. Protein product: CASSASPGTARTEAFF.

This clonotype was seen repeatedly, ten times or more. V is TRBV30 and J is TRBJ1-2, with D possibly matching TRBD1 (6 bases). Germline V gene data show CDR1 as GTSNPN and CDR2 as SVGIG (reference sequence). CDR3 size: 14 residues. V lost 2 bases, J lost 7 bases, and 17 bases lay in between. In DNA form, the CDR3 reads TGTGCCTGGAGTACCTTACAGGGTTCTTCTGGCTACACCTTC. It encodes CAWSTLQGSSGYTF.

This clonotype was observed a few times. The chain carries TRBV20-1 and TRBJ2-7; D could derive from TRBD1 or TRBD2 (5 bases each). V was cut by 4 bases and J by 6 bases, with 10 bases left in between. Germline CDR1 is DFQATT and CDR2 is SNEGSKA (reference sequence). CDR3 length equals 11 residues. The CDR3 DNA is TGCAGTGCTAAGACGGGACGCGAGCAGTACTTC. Protein product: CSAKTGREQYF.

At least ten counts were recorded for this clonotype. The chain couples TRBV30 to TRBJ2-3; D is unresolved. V dropped 1 base and J dropped 5 bases, with 13 bases sitting between them. The germline V gene encodes CDR1 GTSNPN and CDR2 SVGIG (reference sequence). CDR3 size: 14 residues. The CDR3 coding sequence is TGTGCCTGGAGTGCTATGGGGATGCGAGATACGCAGTATTTT. Translating it yields CAWSAMGMRDTQYF.

J is TRBJ2-5 and V is TRBV9, with D hard to call. The germline gives CDR1 SGDLS, CDR2 YYNGEE. The CDR3 is made up of 14 amino acids. V lost 0 bases, J lost 5 bases, and 11 bases lay in between. The CDR3 region is CASSVGDSGETQYF. In DNA form, the CDR3 reads TGTGCCAGCAGCGTAGGGGATAGTGGTGAGACCCAGTACTTC.

The genes are TRBV7-9 and TRBJ2-1, with TRBD2 identical over 12 bases. Germline values: CDR1 SEHNR, CDR2 FQNEAQ (reference sequence). The trim removed 5 bases at V and 0 bases at J, leaving 11 bases unmatched. There are 19 residues in the CDR3. In nucleotides, the CDR3 is TGTGCCAGCAGCCCCCGGACTAGCGGGACATCCCGCTCCTACAATGAGCAGTTCTTC. Translated: CASSPRTSGTSRSYNEQFF.

This clonotype was seen more than once but under ten times. The chain joins TRBV28 to TRBJ1-1; D unresolved. Germline lookup yields CDR1 MDHEN and CDR2 SYDVKM. This CDR3 comprises 11 residues. V was clipped by 6 bases and J by 1 base, with 3 bases between them. The CDR3 DNA is TGTGCCAGCAGAGAGAACACTGAAGCTTTCTTT. Protein product: CASRENTEAFF.

In this sample, this clonotype turned up many times. The genes are TRBV7-2 and TRBJ2-7; weak D call: TRBD2 (6 bases). The CDR3 extends over 15 amino acids. With 1 base removed from V and 2 bases from J, the gap between germline ends came to 12 bases. Germline V gene data show CDR1 as SGHTA and CDR2 as FQGNSA. The CDR3 sequence is CASSLGGLSTYEQYF. The CDR3 coding sequence is TGTGCCAGCAGCTTAGGGGGACTTAGCACCTACGAGCAGTACTTC.

The V gene is TRBV12-3 or TRBV12-4, the J gene TRBJ2-3; 8 bases fit TRBD1. Unmatched junction bases numbered 6, after V lost 5 bases and J lost 2 bases. The CDR3 runs to 15 residues. The CDR3 DNA is TGTGCCAGCAGTCGGACAGGGAGTCCCACAGATACGCAGTATTTT. This gives the protein CASSRTGSPTDTQYF.

Only a few counts were recorded for this clonotype. The chain couples TRBV4-3 to TRBJ2-1; 9 bases are shared with TRBD2. V lost 0 bases and J lost 9; bases outside the gene matches: 12. The germline V gene has CDR1 LGHNA and CDR2 YSLEER. The CDR3 covers 17 residues. CDR3 sequence (DNA): TGCGCCAGCAGCCAAGATTGGGCAGTAGCGGGAGTTGCTGAGCAGTTCTTC. It codes for CASSQDWAVAGVAEQFF.

Only a few counts were recorded for this clonotype. The chain is built from TRBV28 and TRBJ2-7; D may correspond to TRBD1 or TRBD2 (5 bases each). The V end was cut by 4 bases, the J end by 1 base, with 14 bases between. The V gene's germline CDR1 is MDHEN and CDR2 SYDVKM. The CDR3 has 15 amino acids. Written as DNA, the CDR3 is TGTGCCAGCAGTTCCGGGACGGAGATTTCCTACGAGCAGTACTTC. It yields the protein CASSSGTEISYEQYF.

At least ten counts were recorded for this clonotype. CDR3 sequence (DNA): TGTGCCAGCAGTTACCCCAGACCTAGTGGGATCGGAGCCAAAAACATTCAGTACTTC. As protein: CASSYPRPSGIGAKNIQYF. The genes are TRBV6-2 or TRBV6-3 and TRBJ2-4; D uncertain. CDR1 is MNHEY, CDR2 SVGEGT, per germline. The CDR3 has 19 amino acids. Trimming took off 2 bases at V and 0 bases at J, with 20 bases between the two ends.

This clonotype was detected ten times or more. This chain joins TRBV6-4 and TRBJ2-7; TRBD2 might be the D (5 bases). Trimming pared 7 bases from V and 2 bases from J, leaving 12 bases between. The CDR3 runs 13 residues. Germline assignment: CDR1 MRHNA and CDR2 SNTAGT. The CDR3 coding sequence is TGTGCCAGCACCCGAGAGGGTCCCTACGAGCAGTACTTC. Protein: CASTREGPYEQYF.

This clonotype was seen more than once but under ten times. The chain joins TRBV29-1 to TRBJ2-2, with D possibly being TRBD2 (5 bases). CDR1 and CDR2 from the germline V gene are SQVTM and ANQGSEA. V was clipped by 5 bases and J by 2 bases, with 15 bases between them. The CDR3 is 15 amino acids. This CDR3 is CSVKARTANTGELFF. For the CDR3, the DNA is TGCAGCGTTAAAGCCAGGACTGCTAACACCGGGGAGCTGTTTTTT.

In its sample, this clonotype was seen many times. The chain links TRBV12-5 to TRBJ2-3; D possibly corresponds to TRBD2 (7 bases). The V and J ends lost 5 bases and 1 base respectively, with 13 bases between them. CDR3 length: 15 amino acids. Per the germline V gene, CDR1 is LGHNT and CDR2 is FRNRAP. As DNA, the CDR3 is TGTGCTAGTGGTGCCTGGGGGGGCCGCACAGATACGCAGTATTTT. This encodes CASGAWGGRTDTQYF. Looking up the rest from reference TRBV12-5 and TRBJ2-3 gives the full variable domain: DARVTQTPRHKVTEMGQEVTMRCQPILGHNTVFWYRQTMMQGLELLAYFRNRAPLDDSGMPKDRFSAEMPDATLATLKIQPSEPRDSAVYFCASGAWGGRTDTQYFGPGTRLTVL.